The clone carrying this T cell receptor beta chain was observed a few times. The sample originates from a study of T cell repertoires in cytomegalovirus infection. Trimming at V came to 0 bases and at J to 1 base, leaving 15 bases not matched to a gene. The germline V gene encodes CDR1 MGHRA and CDR2 YSYEKL. There are 20 residues in the CDR3. One entry per CDR3 protein results from TCRdb running MiXCR on the reads. Here the sample spans some 270,000 distinct CDR3 sequences, over 15% being singletons. V and J are TRBV4-1 and TRBJ1-5, with 7 bases lining up with TRBD1. Sequencing was carried out using CD8+ T cells from PBMCs. The receptor comes from a human donor in good health (CMV status not recorded). Some clones in this sample may be carry-over from other donors' samples. CDR3 amino acids: CASSQEFSAGGGWSNQPQHF. The DNA for the CDR3 is TGCGCCAGCAGCCAAGAGTTTTCCGCAGGGGGAGGTTGGAGCAATCAGCCCCAGCATTTT.